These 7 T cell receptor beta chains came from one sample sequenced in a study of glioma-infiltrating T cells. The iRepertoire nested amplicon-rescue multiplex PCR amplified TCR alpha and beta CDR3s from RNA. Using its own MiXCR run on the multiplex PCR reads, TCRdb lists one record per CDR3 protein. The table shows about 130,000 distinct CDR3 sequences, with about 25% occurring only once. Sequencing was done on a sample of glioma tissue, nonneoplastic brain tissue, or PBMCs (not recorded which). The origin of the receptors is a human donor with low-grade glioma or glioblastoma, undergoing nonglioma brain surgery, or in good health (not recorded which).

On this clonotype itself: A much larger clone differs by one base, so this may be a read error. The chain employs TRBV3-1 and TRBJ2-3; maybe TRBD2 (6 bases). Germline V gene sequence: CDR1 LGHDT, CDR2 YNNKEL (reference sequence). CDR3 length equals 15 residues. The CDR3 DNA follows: TGTGACAGCAGCCTTCGGAGGGGTAGCAGAGATACGCAGTATTTT. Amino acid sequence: CDSSLRRGSRDTQYF.

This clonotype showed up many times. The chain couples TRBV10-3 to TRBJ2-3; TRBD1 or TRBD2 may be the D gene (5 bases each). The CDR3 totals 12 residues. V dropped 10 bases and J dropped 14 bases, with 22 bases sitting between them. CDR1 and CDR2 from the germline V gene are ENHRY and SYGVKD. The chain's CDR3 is CATKSGASEGYF. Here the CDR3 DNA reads TGTGCCACCAAATCCGGGGCCAGCGAGGGGTATTTT.

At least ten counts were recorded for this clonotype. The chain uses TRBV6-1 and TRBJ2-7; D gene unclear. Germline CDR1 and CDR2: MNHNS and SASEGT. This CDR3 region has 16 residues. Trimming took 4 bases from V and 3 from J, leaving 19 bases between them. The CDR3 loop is CASSVGYNRPNYEQYV. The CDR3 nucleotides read TGTGCCAGCAGTGTAGGTTATAACCGACCGAACTACGAGCAGTACGTC.

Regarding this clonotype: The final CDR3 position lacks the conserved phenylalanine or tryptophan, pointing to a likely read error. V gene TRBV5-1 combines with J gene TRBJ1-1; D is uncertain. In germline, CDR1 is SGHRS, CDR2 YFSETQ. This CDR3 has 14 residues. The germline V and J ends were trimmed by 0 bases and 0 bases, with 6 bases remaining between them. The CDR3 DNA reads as TGCGCCAGCAGCTTGGGAGTTCTGAACACTGAAGCTTTCCTT. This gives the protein CASSLGVLNTEAFL.

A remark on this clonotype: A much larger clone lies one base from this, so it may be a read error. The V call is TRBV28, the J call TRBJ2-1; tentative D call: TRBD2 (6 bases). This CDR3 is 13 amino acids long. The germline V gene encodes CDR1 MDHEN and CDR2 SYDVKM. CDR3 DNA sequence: TGTGCCAGCCTTCCGGGGGAGCACAATAAGCAGTTCTTC. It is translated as CASLPGEHNKQFF.

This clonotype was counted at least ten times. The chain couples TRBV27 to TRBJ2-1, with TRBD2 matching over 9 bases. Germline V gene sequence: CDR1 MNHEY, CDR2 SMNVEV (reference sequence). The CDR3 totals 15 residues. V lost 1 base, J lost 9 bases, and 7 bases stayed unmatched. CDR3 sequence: CASSLYSGGRGEQFF. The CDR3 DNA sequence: TGTGCCAGCAGTTTATATAGCGGGGGTCGGGGTGAGCAGTTCTTC.

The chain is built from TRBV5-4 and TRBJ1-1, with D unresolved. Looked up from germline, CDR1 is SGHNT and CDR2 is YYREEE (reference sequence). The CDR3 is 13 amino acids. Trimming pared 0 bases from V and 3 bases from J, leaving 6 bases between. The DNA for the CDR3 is TGTGCCAGCAGCTTGGGGATTTACACTGAAGCTTTCTTT. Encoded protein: CASSLGIYTEAFF.